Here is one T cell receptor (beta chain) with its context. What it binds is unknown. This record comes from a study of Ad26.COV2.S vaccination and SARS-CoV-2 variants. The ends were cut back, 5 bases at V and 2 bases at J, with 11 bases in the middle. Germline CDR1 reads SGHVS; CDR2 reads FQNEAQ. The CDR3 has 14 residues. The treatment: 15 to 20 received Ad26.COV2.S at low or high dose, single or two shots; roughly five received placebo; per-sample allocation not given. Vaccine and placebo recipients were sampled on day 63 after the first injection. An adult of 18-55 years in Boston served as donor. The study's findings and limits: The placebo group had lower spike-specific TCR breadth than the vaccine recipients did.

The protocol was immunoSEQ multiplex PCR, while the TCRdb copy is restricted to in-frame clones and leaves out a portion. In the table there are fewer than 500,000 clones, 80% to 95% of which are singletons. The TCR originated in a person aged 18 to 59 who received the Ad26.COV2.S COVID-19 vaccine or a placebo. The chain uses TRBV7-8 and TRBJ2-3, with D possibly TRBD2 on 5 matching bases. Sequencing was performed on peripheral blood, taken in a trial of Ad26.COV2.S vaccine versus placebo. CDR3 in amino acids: CASSPRRITDTQYF. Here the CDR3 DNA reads TGTGCCAGCAGCCCCCGGAGGATCACAGATACGCAGTATTTT. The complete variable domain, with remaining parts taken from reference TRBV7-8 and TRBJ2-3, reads GAGVSQSPRYKVAKRGQDVALRCDPISGHVSLFWYQQALGQGPEFLTYFQNEAQLDKSGLPSDRFFAERPEGSVSTLKIQRTQQEDSAVYLCASSPRRITDTQYFGPGTRLTVL.